This TCR beta chain came from a study of CD8 T cells in ankylosing spondylitis. Germline CDR1 and CDR2: LGHNA and YNFKEQ. The CDR3 has 13 amino acids. V was pared by 0 bases and J by 6 bases, with 9 bases between. Study-wide points: A TCR beta motif of roughly 8 highly homologous variants appeared characteristic of ankylosing spondylitis blood. Previously reported in reactive arthritis synovial fluid and blood were some of the motif variants. Significantly higher representation of disease-linked clones was reported for matched ankylosing spondylitis synovial fluid.

As the method for making TCR beta libraries, quantitative 5'-RACE with molecular barcodes was used. TCRdb reprocessed the 5' RACE reads via MiXCR and lists one record per CDR3 protein. The sample holds around 300,000 distinct CDR3 sequences, roughly 14% seen once. This clonotype was counted between two and nine times. Its antigen is currently unknown. This rearrangement joins TRBV4-2 to TRBJ2-7; a weak D match, TRBD1 (5 bases). This sequence was found in a male donor with ankylosing spondylitis or in good health (not recorded which). Sample: blood, either unsorted or a sorted T cell fraction (not recorded which). CDR3 bases: TGTGCCAGCAGCCAAGATGCAGGGCGCGAGCAGTACTTC. Protein sequence: CASSQDAGREQYF.